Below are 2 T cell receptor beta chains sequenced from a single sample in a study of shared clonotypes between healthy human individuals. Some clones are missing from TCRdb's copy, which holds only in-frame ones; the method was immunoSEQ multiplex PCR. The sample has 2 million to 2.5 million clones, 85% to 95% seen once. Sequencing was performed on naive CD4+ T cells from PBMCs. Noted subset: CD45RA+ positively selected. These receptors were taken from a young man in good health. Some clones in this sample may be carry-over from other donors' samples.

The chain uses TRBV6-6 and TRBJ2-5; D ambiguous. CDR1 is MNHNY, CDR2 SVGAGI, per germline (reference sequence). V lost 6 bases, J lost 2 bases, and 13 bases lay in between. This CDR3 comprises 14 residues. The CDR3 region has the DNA TGTGCCAGCAGGACCTGGACGGATCAAGAGACCCAGTACTTC. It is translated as CASRTWTDQETQYF.

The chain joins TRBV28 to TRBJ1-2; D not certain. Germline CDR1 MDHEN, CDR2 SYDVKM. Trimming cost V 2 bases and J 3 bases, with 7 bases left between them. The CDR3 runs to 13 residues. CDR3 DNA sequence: TGTGCCAGCAGTTTAAAACCCCACTATGGCTACACCTTC. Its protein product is CASSLKPHYGYTF.